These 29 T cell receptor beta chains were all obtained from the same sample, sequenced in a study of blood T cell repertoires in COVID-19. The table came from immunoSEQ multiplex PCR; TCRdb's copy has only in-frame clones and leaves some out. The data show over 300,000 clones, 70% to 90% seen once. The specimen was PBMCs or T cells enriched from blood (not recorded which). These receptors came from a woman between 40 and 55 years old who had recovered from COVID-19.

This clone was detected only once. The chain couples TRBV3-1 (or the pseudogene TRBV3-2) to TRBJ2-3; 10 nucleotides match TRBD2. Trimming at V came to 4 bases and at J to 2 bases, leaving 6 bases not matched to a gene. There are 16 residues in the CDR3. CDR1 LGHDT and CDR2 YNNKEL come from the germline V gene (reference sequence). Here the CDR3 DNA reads TGTGCCAGCAGCCCTTTAGCGGGGGGATTCACAGATACGCAGTATTTT. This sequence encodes CASSPLAGGFTDTQYF.

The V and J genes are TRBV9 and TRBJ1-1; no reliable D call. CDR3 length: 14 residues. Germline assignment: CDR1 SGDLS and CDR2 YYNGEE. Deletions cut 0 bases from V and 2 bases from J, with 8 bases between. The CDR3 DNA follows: TGTGCCAGCAGCGTAGGTAGAGTCAACACTGAAGCTTTCTTT. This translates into CASSVGRVNTEAFF.

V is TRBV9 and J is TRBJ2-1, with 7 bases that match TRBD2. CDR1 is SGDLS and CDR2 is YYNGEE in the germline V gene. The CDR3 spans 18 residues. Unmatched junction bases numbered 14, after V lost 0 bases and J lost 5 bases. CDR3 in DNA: TGTGCCAGCAGCGTAGGTAGGACTAGGGGCCGGTTGGACAATGAGCAGTTCTTC. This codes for CASSVGRTRGRLDNEQFF.

In DNA, the CDR3 is TGTGCCAGTAGTTACGGGTTAAACACTGAAGCTTTCTTT. It translates to CASSYGLNTEAFF. This chain connects TRBV19 to TRBJ1-1; D remains ambiguous. The CDR3 covers 13 residues. The germline gives CDR1 LNHDA, CDR2 SQIVND (reference sequence). Trimming left V 5 bases short and J 2 bases short, with 9 bases between. Full variable domain (outside the CDR3, taken from reference TRBV19 and TRBJ1-1): DGGITQSPKYLFRKEGQNVTLSCEQNLNHDAMYWYRQDPGQGLRLIYYSQIVNDFQKGDIAEGYSVSREKKESFPLTVTSAQKNPTAFYLCASSYGLNTEAFFGQGTRLTVV.

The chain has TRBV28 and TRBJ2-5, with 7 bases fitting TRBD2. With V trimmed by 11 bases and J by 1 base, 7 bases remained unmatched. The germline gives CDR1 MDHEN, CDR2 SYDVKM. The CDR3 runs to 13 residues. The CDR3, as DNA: TGTGCCGGGTCGGCTAGCGGCCAAGAGACCCAGTACTTC. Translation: CAGSASGQETQYF.

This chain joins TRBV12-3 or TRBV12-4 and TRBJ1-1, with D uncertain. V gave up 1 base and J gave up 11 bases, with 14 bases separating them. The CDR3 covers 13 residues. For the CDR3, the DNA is TGTGCCAGCAGTTTAGGGCCAGGTGCCCGTGCTTTCTTT. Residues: CASSLGPGARAFF.

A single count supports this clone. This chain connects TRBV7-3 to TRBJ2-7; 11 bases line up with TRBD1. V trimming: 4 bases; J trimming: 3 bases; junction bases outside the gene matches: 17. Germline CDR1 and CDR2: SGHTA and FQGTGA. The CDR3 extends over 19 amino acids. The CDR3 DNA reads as TGTGCCAGCAGCTCCGTTGACGTCCGCCGGGACAGGGGGTTCTACGAGCAGTACTTC. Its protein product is CASSSVDVRRDRGFYEQYF.

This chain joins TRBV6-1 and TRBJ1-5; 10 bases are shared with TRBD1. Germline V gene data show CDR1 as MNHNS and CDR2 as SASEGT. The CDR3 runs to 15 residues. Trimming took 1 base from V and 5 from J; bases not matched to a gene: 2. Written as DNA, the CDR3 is TGTGCCAGCAGTGAAGGGGGACAGGGGTATCAGCCCCAGCATTTT. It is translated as CASSEGGQGYQPQHF.

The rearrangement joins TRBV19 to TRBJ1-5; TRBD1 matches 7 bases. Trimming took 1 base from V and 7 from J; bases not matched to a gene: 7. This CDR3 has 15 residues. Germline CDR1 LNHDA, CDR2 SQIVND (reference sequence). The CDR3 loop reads CASSIGPTGSQPQHF. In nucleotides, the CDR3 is TGTGCCAGTAGTATAGGCCCGACAGGGTCGCAGCCCCAGCATTTT.

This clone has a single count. CDR3 protein: CASSLNGATEAFF. The CDR3, as DNA: TGTGCCAGCAGTTTAAATGGGGCCACTGAAGCTTTCTTT. The chain combines TRBV27 with TRBJ1-1, with D possibly being TRBD1 (5 bases). Germline V gene lookup returns CDR1 MNHEY and CDR2 SMNVEV (reference sequence). V was trimmed by 2 bases and J by 4 bases, leaving 8 bases between them. The CDR3 totals 13 residues.

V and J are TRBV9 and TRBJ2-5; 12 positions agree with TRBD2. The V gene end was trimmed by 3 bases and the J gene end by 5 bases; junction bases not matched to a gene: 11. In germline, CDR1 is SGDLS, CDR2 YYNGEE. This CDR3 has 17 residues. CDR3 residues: CASSAASGGAGRETQYF. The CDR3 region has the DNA TGTGCCAGCAGCGCGGCTAGCGGGGGGGCCGGCAGGGAGACCCAGTACTTC.

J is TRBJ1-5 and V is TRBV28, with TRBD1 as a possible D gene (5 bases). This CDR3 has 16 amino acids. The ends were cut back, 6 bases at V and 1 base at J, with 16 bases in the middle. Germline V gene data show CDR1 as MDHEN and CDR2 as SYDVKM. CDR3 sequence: CASRASWGESNQPQHF. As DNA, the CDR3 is TGTGCCAGCAGGGCCAGCTGGGGGGAGAGCAATCAGCCCCAGCATTTT. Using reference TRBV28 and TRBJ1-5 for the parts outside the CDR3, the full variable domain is DVKVTQSSRYLVKRTGEKVFLECVQDMDHENMFWYRQDPGLGLRLIYFSYDVKMKEKGDIPEGYSVSREKKERFSLILESASTNQTSMYLCASRASWGESNQPQHFGDGTRLSIL.

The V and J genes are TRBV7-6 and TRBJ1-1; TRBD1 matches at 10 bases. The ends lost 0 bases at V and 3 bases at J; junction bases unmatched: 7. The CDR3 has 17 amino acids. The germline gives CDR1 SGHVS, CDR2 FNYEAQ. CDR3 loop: CASSLAESGTGDTEAFF. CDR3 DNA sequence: TGTGCCAGCAGCTTAGCGGAATCCGGGACAGGGGACACTGAAGCTTTCTTT.

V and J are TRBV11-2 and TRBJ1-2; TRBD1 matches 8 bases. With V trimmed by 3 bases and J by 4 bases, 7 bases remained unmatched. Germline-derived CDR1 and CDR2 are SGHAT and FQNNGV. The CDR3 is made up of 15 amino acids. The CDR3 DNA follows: TGTGCCAGCAGCTTGGCCAGGGGGCTATCCTATGGCTACACCTTC. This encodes CASSLARGLSYGYTF.

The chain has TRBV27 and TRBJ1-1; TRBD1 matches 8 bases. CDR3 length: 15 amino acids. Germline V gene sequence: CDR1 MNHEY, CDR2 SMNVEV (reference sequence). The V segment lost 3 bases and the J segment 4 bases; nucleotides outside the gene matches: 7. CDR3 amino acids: CASSFSTGGPTEAFF. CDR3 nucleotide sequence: TGTGCCAGCAGTTTTTCCACAGGGGGACCCACTGAAGCTTTCTTT.

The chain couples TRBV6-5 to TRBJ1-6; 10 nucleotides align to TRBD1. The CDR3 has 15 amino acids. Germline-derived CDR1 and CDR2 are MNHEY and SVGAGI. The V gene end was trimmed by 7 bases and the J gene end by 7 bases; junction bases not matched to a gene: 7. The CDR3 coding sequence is TGTGCCAGCAAAGTAGCGGGACAGGGGAATTCACCCCTCCACTTT. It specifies CASKVAGQGNSPLHF.

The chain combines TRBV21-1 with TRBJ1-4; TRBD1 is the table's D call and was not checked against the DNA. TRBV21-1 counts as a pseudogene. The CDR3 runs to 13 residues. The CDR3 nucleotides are TGTGCCAGCACCACAGGGGGCGGTGAAAAACTGTTTTTT. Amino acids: CASTTGGGEKLFF.

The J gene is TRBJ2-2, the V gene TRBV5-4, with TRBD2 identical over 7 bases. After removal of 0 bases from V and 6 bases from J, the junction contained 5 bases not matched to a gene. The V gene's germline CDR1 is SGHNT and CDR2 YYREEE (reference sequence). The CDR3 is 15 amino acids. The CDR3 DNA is TGTGCCAGCAGCTTGGTGGGAGGGCCGCCCGGGGAGCTGTTTTTT. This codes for CASSLVGGPPGELFF.

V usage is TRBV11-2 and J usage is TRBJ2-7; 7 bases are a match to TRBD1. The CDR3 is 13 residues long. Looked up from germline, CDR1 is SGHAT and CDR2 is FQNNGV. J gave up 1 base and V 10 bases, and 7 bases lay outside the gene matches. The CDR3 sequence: CAISGGTSYEQYF. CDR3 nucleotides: TGTGCCATCTCAGGGGGTACATCCTACGAGCAGTACTTC.

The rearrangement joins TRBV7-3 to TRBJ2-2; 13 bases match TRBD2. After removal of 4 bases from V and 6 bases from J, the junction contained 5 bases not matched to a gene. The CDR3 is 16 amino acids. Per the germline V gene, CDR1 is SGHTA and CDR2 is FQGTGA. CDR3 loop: CASSSGLAGSSGELFF. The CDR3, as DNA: TGTGCCAGCAGCTCGGGACTAGCGGGATCATCCGGGGAGCTGTTTTTT.

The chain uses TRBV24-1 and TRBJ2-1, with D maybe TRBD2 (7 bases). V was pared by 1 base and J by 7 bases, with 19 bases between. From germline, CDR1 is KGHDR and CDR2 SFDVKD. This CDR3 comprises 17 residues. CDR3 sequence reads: CATSDLGQKTSRNEQFF. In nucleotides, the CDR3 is TGTGCCACCAGTGATTTAGGACAGAAGACTAGCAGGAATGAGCAGTTCTTC.

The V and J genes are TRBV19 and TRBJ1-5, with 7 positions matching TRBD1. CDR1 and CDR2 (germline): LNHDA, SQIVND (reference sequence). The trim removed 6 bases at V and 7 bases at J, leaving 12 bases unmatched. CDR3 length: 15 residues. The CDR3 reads CASRDGQDKVQPQHF. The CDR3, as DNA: TGTGCCAGTAGGGATGGACAGGATAAGGTCCAGCCCCAGCATTTT.

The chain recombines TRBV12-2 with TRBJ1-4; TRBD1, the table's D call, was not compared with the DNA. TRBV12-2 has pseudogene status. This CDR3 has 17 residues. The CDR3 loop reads CASRIPGQGDLNEKLFF. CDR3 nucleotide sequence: TGTGCAAGTCGGATTCCGGGACAGGGAGACCTTAATGAAAAACTGTTTTTT.

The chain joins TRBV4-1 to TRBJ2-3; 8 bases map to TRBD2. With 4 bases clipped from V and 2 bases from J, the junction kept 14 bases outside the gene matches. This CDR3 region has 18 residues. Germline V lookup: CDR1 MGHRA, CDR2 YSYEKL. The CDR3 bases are TGCGCCAGCAGCCGTAGCGGGGAGGGGTTGGGCAACACAGATACGCAGTATTTT. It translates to CASSRSGEGLGNTDTQYF.

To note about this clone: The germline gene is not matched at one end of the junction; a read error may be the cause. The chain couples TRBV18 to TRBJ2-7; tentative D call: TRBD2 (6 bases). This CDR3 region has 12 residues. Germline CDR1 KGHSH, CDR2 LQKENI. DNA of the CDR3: TGTGCCAGCTCACCACCGGAGGAGGGTAAGAACTTC. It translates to CASSPPEEGKNF. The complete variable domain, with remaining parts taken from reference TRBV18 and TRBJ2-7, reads NAGVMQNPRHLVRRRGQEARLRCSPMKGHSHVYWYRQLPEEGLKFMVYLQKENIIDESGMPKERFSAEFPKEGPSILRIQQVVRGDSAAYFCASSPPEEGKNFGPGTRLTVT.

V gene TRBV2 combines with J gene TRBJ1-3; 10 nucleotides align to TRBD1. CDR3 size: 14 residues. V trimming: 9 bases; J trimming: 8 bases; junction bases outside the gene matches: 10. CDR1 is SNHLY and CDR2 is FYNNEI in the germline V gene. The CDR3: CASTPGQGWDTIYF. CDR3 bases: TGTGCCAGTACCCCGGGACAGGGGTGGGACACCATATATTTT.

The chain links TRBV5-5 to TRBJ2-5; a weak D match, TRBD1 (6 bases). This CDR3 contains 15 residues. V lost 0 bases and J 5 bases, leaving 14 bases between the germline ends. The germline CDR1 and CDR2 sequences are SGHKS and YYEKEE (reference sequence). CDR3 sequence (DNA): TGTGCCAGCAGCTTGGGGGCAGGGGCTCGGGAGACCCAGTACTTC. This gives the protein CASSLGAGARETQYF.

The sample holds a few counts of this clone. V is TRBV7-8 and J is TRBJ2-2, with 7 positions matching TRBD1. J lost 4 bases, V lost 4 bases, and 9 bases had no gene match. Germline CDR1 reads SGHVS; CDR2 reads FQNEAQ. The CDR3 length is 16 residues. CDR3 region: CASSSGGQQSTGELFF. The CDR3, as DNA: TGTGCCAGCAGCTCTGGGGGACAGCAAAGCACCGGGGAGCTGTTTTTT.

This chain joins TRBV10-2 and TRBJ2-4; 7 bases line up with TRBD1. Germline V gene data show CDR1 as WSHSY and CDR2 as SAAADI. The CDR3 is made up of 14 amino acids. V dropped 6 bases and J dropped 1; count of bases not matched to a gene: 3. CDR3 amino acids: CASSEGAAKNIQYF. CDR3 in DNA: TGCGCCAGCAGCGAGGGGGCCGCCAAAAACATTCAGTACTTC.